In this sample, the clone carrying this T cell receptor (beta chain) turned up a few times. The sample belongs to a study of cytomegalovirus exposure and HLA in healthy donors. The PCR made use of 60 Vbeta and 13 Jbeta primers. The table came from immunoSEQ multiplex PCR; TCRdb's copy has only in-frame clones and leaves some out. The repertoire holds tens of thousands of clones, with roughly a tenth as singletons. Germline assignment: CDR1 SGHTA and CDR2 FQGNSA. The CDR3 extends over 14 amino acids. V lost 4 bases, J lost 3 bases, and 5 bases stayed unmatched. Healthy bone marrow donors supplied every sample.

This chain joins TRBV7-2 and TRBJ2-7; 8 bases agree with TRBD2. The receptor was isolated from a man in his fifties or sixties in good health and CMV-seropositive. The sample consisted of PBMCs. CDR3 residues: CASSSVAGSYEQYF. In DNA, the CDR3 is TGTGCCAGCAGCTCCGTAGCGGGAAGCTACGAGCAGTACTTC.